The 20 T cell receptor beta chains given below trace back to one sample, sequenced in a study of cytomegalovirus exposure and HLA in healthy donors. PCR employed 60 Vbeta and 13 Jbeta primers. Using immunoSEQ multiplex PCR, the repertoire was profiled, and TCRdb retains in-frame clones only, with some absent. This table has about 38,000 clones, roughly 67% appearing once. Specimen: PBMCs. These receptors were taken from a man aged 45-65 years in good health and CMV-seropositive.

The chain has TRBV7-9 and TRBJ2-7, with D possibly being TRBD1 (6 bases). Germline CDR1 reads SEHNR; CDR2 reads FQNEAQ (reference sequence). This CDR3 comprises 14 residues. V was cut by 7 bases and J by 2 bases, with 15 bases left in between. As DNA, the CDR3 is TGTGCCAGCACCCCGCGGACAGAAGCCTACGAGCAGTACTTC. It yields the protein CASTPRTEAYEQYF.

This clone has only one observation. The V call is TRBV7-3, the J call TRBJ2-1, with 8 positions matching TRBD1. The CDR3 consists of 15 residues. Trimming at V came to 5 bases and at J to 4 bases, leaving 7 bases not matched to a gene. Germline-derived CDR1 and CDR2 are SGHTA and FQGTGA. The CDR3 sequence is CASSQGQGQYNEQFF. The CDR3 bases are TGTGCCAGCAGCCAAGGACAGGGTCAGTACAATGAGCAGTTCTTC.

This rearrangement joins TRBV5-1 to TRBJ1-1; 7 nucleotides align to TRBD1. CDR3 size: 14 residues. The V gene's germline CDR1 is SGHRS and CDR2 YFSETQ. V lost 3 bases and J lost 1; bases outside the gene matches: 3. The CDR3 sequence: CASSWDSPNTEAFF. CDR3 in DNA: TGCGCCAGCAGCTGGGACAGCCCGAACACTGAAGCTTTCTTT.

This rearrangement joins TRBV12-2 to TRBJ1-1. TRBV12-2 is noted as a pseudogene. The CDR3 has 15 amino acids. The CDR3, as DNA: TGTGCAAGTCGCTTAGCGCTAGAGTGGAACACTGAAGCTTTCTTT. It translates to CASRLALEWNTEAFF.

This clone is a singleton in its sample. The chain couples TRBV29-1 to TRBJ2-7; the D gene is possibly TRBD2 (5 bases). This CDR3 has 12 amino acids. Germline CDR1 SQVTM, CDR2 ANQGSEA. V dropped 5 bases and J dropped 2 bases, with 10 bases sitting between them. Here the CDR3 DNA reads TGCAGCGTTTCGGGGTTGACCTACGAGCAGTACTTC. Amino acids: CSVSGLTYEQYF.

The sample holds a few counts of this clone. The chain links TRBV20-1 to TRBJ1-2; D ambiguous. Trimming removed 3 bases from V and 4 bases from J, with 6 bases in between. The CDR3 runs 11 residues. Germline CDR1 and CDR2: DFQATT and SNEGSKA (reference sequence). The CDR3 DNA is TGCAGTGCTAGCGACACCTATGGCTACACCTTC. This sequence encodes CSASDTYGYTF.

The chain employs TRBV11-2 and TRBJ2-3, with 9 bases lining up with TRBD2. The V and J ends lost 5 bases and 4 bases, in that order; junction bases with no gene match: 10. The CDR3 has 16 residues. Germline V gene lookup returns CDR1 SGHAT and CDR2 FQNNGV. The CDR3 reads CASSTSGGGASDTQYF. CDR3 in DNA: TGTGCCAGCAGCACGAGCGGCGGGGGGGCCTCAGATACGCAGTATTTT.

The genes are TRBV5-1 and TRBJ2-5; 8 bases are a match to TRBD1. J gave up 5 bases and V 4 bases, and 10 bases lay outside the gene matches. CDR1 is SGHRS, CDR2 YFSETQ, per germline. The CDR3 sequence is 15 residues long. CDR3 loop: CASSVLTGAGETQYF. The CDR3 DNA is TGCGCCAGCAGCGTACTGACAGGGGCCGGGGAGACCCAGTACTTC.

The rearrangement uses TRBV29-1 and TRBJ2-5; no definite D call. Germline CDR1 SQVTM, CDR2 ANQGSEA. Between the trimmed V and J ends, which lost 6 bases and 4 bases, there was a span of 9 bases. CDR3 length: 11 residues. This chain's CDR3 is CSVSPGETQYF. DNA of the CDR3: TGCAGCGTGTCACCGGGAGAGACCCAGTACTTC.

The chain recombines TRBV11-2 with TRBJ2-1; 11 nucleotides match TRBD2. Germline assignment: CDR1 SGHAT and CDR2 FQNNGV. J was trimmed by 3 bases and V by 3 bases; bases with no gene match: 4. The CDR3 is 16 residues long. This CDR3 is CASSFTSGGNYNEQFF. The CDR3 bases are TGTGCCAGCAGCTTCACTAGCGGGGGAAACTACAATGAGCAGTTCTTC.

J is TRBJ1-1 and V is TRBV9; TRBD1 is a possible D gene (5 bases). This CDR3 comprises 14 residues. The V gene's germline CDR1 is SGDLS and CDR2 YYNGEE. Trimming took off 3 bases at V and 5 bases at J, with 14 bases between the two ends. CDR3 sequence (DNA): TGTGCCAGCAGCGCACAGGTCGCAGGGACTGAAGCTTTCTTT. It specifies CASSAQVAGTEAFF.

The chain is built from TRBV15 and TRBJ2-7, with D tentatively TRBD1 (5 bases). The CDR3 contains 14 residues. Germline V gene lookup returns CDR1 LNHNV and CDR2 YYDKDF (reference sequence). Trimming took off 0 bases at V and 3 bases at J, with 9 bases between the two ends. CDR3 nucleotides: TGTGCCACCAGCAGAGAAGGGGTTAGCTACGAGCAGTACTTC. This sequence encodes CATSREGVSYEQYF.

This clone has just a few counts. The rearrangement uses TRBV7-2 and TRBJ2-2; TRBD1 aligns across 7 bases. The germline gives CDR1 SGHTA, CDR2 FQGNSA. Unmatched junction bases numbered 7, after V lost 4 bases and J lost 5 bases. The CDR3 is made up of 15 amino acids. The CDR3 DNA sequence: TGTGCCAGCAGCTCCAGGGGGAAGCGGACCGGGGAGCTGTTTTTT. As protein: CASSSRGKRTGELFF.

This rearrangement joins TRBV6-1 to TRBJ2-5, with 13 bases aligning to TRBD2. CDR3 size: 14 residues. The ends lost 6 bases at V and 5 bases at J; junction bases unmatched: 3. Per the germline V gene, CDR1 is MNHNS and CDR2 is SASEGT. CDR3 in amino acids: CASRGLAGRETQYF. The CDR3 nucleotides read TGTGCCAGCAGGGGACTAGCGGGGCGGGAGACCCAGTACTTC.

This clone was detected a few times. The CDR3 is CASSGVAGNSDTQYF. The CDR3 DNA reads TGTGCCAGCAGTGGGGTCGCGGGGAATTCGGATACGCAGTATTTT. The rearrangement uses TRBV28 and TRBJ2-3, with D maybe TRBD2 (6 bases). The CDR3 length is 15 residues. Germline-derived CDR1 and CDR2 are MDHEN and SYDVKM. Trimming cost V 5 bases and J 6 bases, with 18 bases left between them.

The rearrangement uses TRBV28 and TRBJ1-1, with D tentatively TRBD1 (6 bases). Germline V lookup: CDR1 MDHEN, CDR2 SYDVKM. V dropped 5 bases and J dropped 0 bases, with 10 bases sitting between them. This CDR3 region has 14 residues. CDR3 coding DNA: TGTGCCAGCAGTGAGACAGGCTTGAACACTGAAGCTTTCTTT. It is translated as CASSETGLNTEAFF.

The V gene is TRBV4-3, the J gene TRBJ2-1; 10 nucleotides agree with TRBD1. This CDR3 comprises 15 residues. V shed 4 bases and J 4 bases; nucleotides not matched to a gene: 4. The germline V gene has CDR1 LGHNA and CDR2 YSLEER. The CDR3 region has the DNA TGCGCCAGCAGCCGAGACAGGGGGCTGTACAATGAGCAGTTCTTC. This gives the protein CASSRDRGLYNEQFF.

This clone was seen more than once but under ten times. The chain links TRBV18 to TRBJ2-5, with D hard to call. The CDR3 runs to 12 residues. V was shortened by 3 bases and J by 4 bases, with 6 bases between the two germline ends. Germline V CDR1 and CDR2: KGHSH, LQKENI. The DNA of the CDR3 is TGTGCCAGCTCACCGTTCCGAGAGACCCAGTACTTC. It encodes CASSPFRETQYF. The full variable domain, with the rest looked up from reference TRBV18 and TRBJ2-5, is NAGVMQNPRHLVRRRGQEARLRCSPMKGHSHVYWYRQLPEEGLKFMVYLQKENIIDESGMPKERFSAEFPKEGPSILRIQQVVRGDSAAYFCASSPFRETQYFGPGTRLLVL.

This clone has a handful of counts. The chain is built from TRBV5-6 and TRBJ2-7; 8 bases line up with TRBD1. The CDR3 loop spans 17 amino acids. V dropped 4 bases and J dropped 6; count of bases not matched to a gene: 18. Germline CDR1 SGHDT, CDR2 YYEEEE. In nucleotides, the CDR3 is TGTGCCAGCAGCCAATCCGGGATCTACAGGGGGTTGGCCGAGCAGTACTTC. It codes for CASSQSGIYRGLAEQYF. The full variable domain, rest sourced from reference TRBV5-6 and TRBJ2-7, is DAGVTQSPTHLIKTRGQQVTLRCSPKSGHDTVSWYQQALGQGPQFIFQYYEEEERQRGNFPDRFSGHQFPNYSSELNVNALLLGDSALYLCASSQSGIYRGLAEQYFGPGTRLTVT.

The V gene is TRBV6-5, the J gene TRBJ2-7; 8 bases align to TRBD1. Germline values: CDR1 MNHEY, CDR2 SVGAGI. The CDR3 covers 15 residues. V shed 6 bases, J shed 7 bases, and the junction held 14 bases outside the gene matches. The CDR3 DNA reads TGTGCCAGCAGCCCCCGTAGGACAGGGCCTAAAGAGCAGTACTTC. It is translated as CASSPRRTGPKEQYF.